This passage covers 8 T cell receptor beta chains from one sample sequenced in a study of regulatory T cells in long-lasting Graves disease. The time point is: persistent/refractory GD, antithyroid drugs over 5 years with positive TRAb. Making the TCR library involved RNA that had been extracted from PBMCs. Sequencing libraries for TCR beta were prepared with iRepertoire HTBI primers and Arm-PCR of CDR3 regions. Each CDR3 protein is one row after TCRdb ran MiXCR on the multiplex PCR reads. This sample has approximately 440,000 distinct CDR3 sequences, with around a quarter found just once. The sample in question was peripheral blood mononuclear cells (PBMCs), obtained when the disease was refractory, from a patient treated with antithyroid drugs. All receptors derive from a female donor with Graves disease.

This clonotype occurred many times. The DNA for the CDR3 is TGTGCCAGCAGTTATCCGGCCCGGGGGGACTATGGCTACACCTTC. Its translation: CASSYPARGDYGYTF. V and J are TRBV28 and TRBJ1-2; D possibly corresponds to TRBD1 (5 bases). The germline V gene has CDR1 MDHEN and CDR2 SYDVKM. V lost 4 bases and J 3 bases, leaving 15 bases between the germline ends. The CDR3 has 15 amino acids.

This clonotype was counted at least ten times. The chain uses TRBV7-2 and TRBJ1-1; TRBD1 aligns across 8 bases. The CDR3 sequence is 17 residues long. The V gene end was trimmed by 3 bases and the J gene end by 3 bases; junction bases not matched to a gene: 12. Germline V gene lookup returns CDR1 SGHTA and CDR2 FQGNSA. This CDR3 is CASSFGQGVGLHTEAFF. Written as DNA, the CDR3 is TGTGCCAGCAGCTTCGGACAGGGCGTGGGTTTGCACACTGAAGCTTTCTTT.

This clonotype has at least ten counts. The chain has TRBV7-9 and TRBJ1-2; 8 nucleotides line up with TRBD1. Trimming cost V 6 bases and J 7 bases; bases outside gene matches: 7. This CDR3 is built from 13 residues. Germline CDR1 reads SEHNR; CDR2 reads FQNEAQ (reference sequence). CDR3 sequence reads: CASRAGTGRGYTF. Here the CDR3 DNA reads TGTGCCAGCAGGGCCGGGACAGGCCGTGGCTACACCTTC.

This clonotype was seen at least ten times. This chain links TRBV27 with TRBJ1-4; D gene ambiguous. Trimming pared 7 bases from V and 2 bases from J, leaving 8 bases between. The CDR3 consists of 13 residues. Germline V lookup: CDR1 MNHEY, CDR2 SMNVEV (reference sequence). The CDR3 sequence is CASTAGTNEKLFF. CDR3 coding DNA: TGTGCCAGCACGGCTGGTACTAATGAAAAACTGTTTTTT.

There are many counts of this clonotype. The chain carries TRBV6-1 and TRBJ2-2; D remains unclear. CDR1 is MNHNS, CDR2 SASEGT, per germline. The CDR3 totals 14 residues. The V end was cut by 6 bases, the J end by 1 base, with 9 bases between. CDR3 residues: CASSPTWNTGELFF. DNA of the CDR3: TGTGCCAGCAGCCCAACTTGGAACACCGGGGAGCTGTTTTTT.

This clonotype was counted at least ten times. The J gene is TRBJ1-1, the V gene TRBV2; D perhaps matches TRBD1 (5 bases). Trimming took off 4 bases at V and 1 base at J, with 10 bases between the two ends. Germline V lookup: CDR1 SNHLY, CDR2 FYNNEI. CDR3 length: 14 residues. The CDR3, as DNA: TGTGCCAGCAGTGGGGAGACAGAGAACACTGAAGCTTTCTTT. Protein: CASSGETENTEAFF.

The chain joins TRBV6-1 to TRBJ2-1; TRBD2 matches at 9 bases. V was pared by 3 bases and J by 3 bases, with 3 bases of the junction left unmatched. The CDR3 has 15 residues. Germline CDR1 is MNHNS and CDR2 is SASEGT. This chain's CDR3 is CASSDSAGGYNEQFF. DNA of the CDR3: TGTGCCAGCAGTGACTCAGCGGGAGGCTACAATGAGCAGTTCTTC.

V gene TRBV2 combines with J gene TRBJ2-7; D is ambiguous. Germline V gene lookup returns CDR1 SNHLY and CDR2 FYNNEI. This CDR3 is 14 amino acids long. The germline V and J ends were trimmed by 2 bases and 3 bases, with 11 bases remaining between them. The CDR3: CASSESAEGYEQYF. CDR3 nucleotide sequence: TGTGCCAGCAGTGAATCGGCAGAAGGCTACGAGCAGTACTTC.